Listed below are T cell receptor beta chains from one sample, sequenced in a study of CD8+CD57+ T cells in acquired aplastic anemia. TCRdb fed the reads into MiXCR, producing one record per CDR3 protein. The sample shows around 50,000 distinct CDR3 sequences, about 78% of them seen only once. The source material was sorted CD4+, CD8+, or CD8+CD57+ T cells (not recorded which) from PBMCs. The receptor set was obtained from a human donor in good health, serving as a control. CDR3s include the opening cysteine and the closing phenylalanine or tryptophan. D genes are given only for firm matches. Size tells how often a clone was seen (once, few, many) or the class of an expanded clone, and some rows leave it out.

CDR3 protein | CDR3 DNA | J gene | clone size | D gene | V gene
CASSIVVNTEAFF | TGTGCCAGTAGTATAGTTGTGAACACTGAAGCTTTCTTT | TRBJ1-1 | - | - | TRBV19
CATSDFRQGKGYTF | TGTGCCACCAGTGACTTCCGACAGGGTAAAGGCTACACCTTC | TRBJ1-2 | once | TRBD1 | TRBV24-1
CATSGGDARGYTF | TGTGCCACCAGTGGTGGGGACGCACGAGGCTACACCTTC | TRBJ1-2 | - | - | TRBV24-1
CSVEDPRGDTEAFF | TGCAGCGTTGAAGATCCAAGGGGGGACACTGAAGCTTTCTTT | TRBJ1-1 | once | - | TRBV29-1
CSVNTGDQETQYF | TGCAGCGTGAACACAGGGGACCAAGAGACCCAGTACTTC | TRBJ2-5 | few | TRBD1 | TRBV29-1
CSARIKDLTGGTDTQYF | TGCAGTGCTAGGATAAAAGACCTAACAGGGGGCACAGATACGCAGTATTTT | TRBJ2-3 | - | TRBD1 | TRBV20-1
CASSLDRYKQYF | TGTGCCAGCAGCTTAGACCGGTACAAGCAGTACTTC | TRBJ2-7 | - | - | TRBV2
CSKSPGTPWYTEAFF | TGCAGCAAATCGCCAGGGACTCCCTGGTACACTGAAGCTTTCTTT | TRBJ1-1 | - | - | TRBV29-1
CASSEAAKYGYTF | TGTGCCAGCAGTGAGGCGGCTAAGTATGGCTACACCTTC | TRBJ1-2 | - | - | TRBV6-1
CASSIPGNSYGYTF | TGTGCCAGTAGTATCCCAGGGAATAGCTATGGCTACACCTTC | TRBJ1-2 | - | - | TRBV19
CASSEVGQGARNEQYF | TGTGCCAGCAGTGAAGTTGGACAGGGGGCTAGGAACGAGCAGTACTTC | TRBJ2-7 | once | TRBD1 | TRBV2
CATSISTGDNSPLHF | TGTGCCACCAGCATTAGTACAGGGGATAATTCACCCCTCCACTTT | TRBJ1-6 | few | TRBD1 | TRBV15
CSATHRQGPTEAFF | TGCAGTGCTACCCATCGACAGGGCCCCACTGAAGCTTTCTTT | TRBJ1-1 | - | TRBD1 | TRBV20-1
CSGSTGGEQYF | TGCAGCGGGTCGACAGGGGGCGAGCAGTACTTC | TRBJ2-7 | - | TRBD1 | TRBV29-1
CASSLEGAHGYTF | TGTGCCAGCAGCTTAGAGGGGGCTCATGGCTACACCTTC | TRBJ1-2 | - | TRBD1 | TRBV19
CSAREGGPYEQYF | TGCAGTGCTAGAGAGGGTGGGCCCTACGAGCAGTACTTC | TRBJ2-7 | - | - | TRBV20-1
CASSLTGTGGQPQHF | TGTGCCAGCAGCCTGACCGGGACAGGGGGTCAGCCCCAGCATTTT | TRBJ1-5 | - | TRBD1 | TRBV11-2
CASSGSNQPQHF | TGTGCCAGCAGTGGTAGCAATCAGCCCCAGCATTTT | TRBJ1-5 | - | - | TRBV2
CAISDLAVSYEQYF | TGTGCCATCTCCGATCTAGCTGTTTCCTACGAGCAGTACTTC | TRBJ2-7 | - | - | TRBV10-3
CASSQDGNYNEQFF | TGTGCCAGCAGCCAAGATGGGAACTACAATGAGCAGTTCTTC | TRBJ2-1 | many | - | TRBV14
CASSVVGETQYF | TGTGCCAGCAGCGTAGTTGGAGAGACCCAGTACTTC | TRBJ2-5 | - | - | TRBV9
CASSLGRLVYEQYF | TGTGCCAGCAGCTTAGGGAGACTAGTTTACGAGCAGTACTTC | TRBJ2-7 | - | - | TRBV11-1
CASSIAVGSSPLHF | TGTGCCAGTAGTATAGCCGTTGGTAGTTCACCCCTCCACTTT | TRBJ1-6 | few | - | TRBV19
CASSFSDYGYTF | TGTGCCAGCAGCTTTAGCGACTATGGCTACACCTTC | TRBJ1-2 | - | - | TRBV7-9
CASSIEGGTGSRSKNIQYF | TGTGCCAGTAGTATAGAGGGGGGAACAGGGAGTCGTTCCAAAAACATTCAGTACTTC | TRBJ2-4 | - | - | TRBV19
CASSPPGIEAFF | TGTGCCAGTAGTCCTCCTGGGATTGAAGCTTTCTTT | TRBJ1-1 | - | - | TRBV19
CATSRDRTVAFF | TGTGCCACCAGCAGAGACCGAACCGTGGCTTTCTTT | TRBJ1-1 | - | - | TRBV15
CASSEYGLGVVTEAFF | TGTGCCAGCAGTGAATATGGGTTGGGTGTTGTCACTGAAGCTTTCTTT | TRBJ1-1 | - | - | TRBV25-1
CASNAGLPNTGELFF | TGTGCCAGCAACGCGGGACTCCCTAACACCGGGGAGCTGTTTTTT | TRBJ2-2 | - | - | TRBV2
CASSSPQGGGETQYF | TGTGCCAGCAGTTCACCCCAGGGCGGGGGAGAGACCCAGTACTTC | TRBJ2-5 | - | TRBD2 | TRBV9
CASSPGQNNQPQHF | TGTGCCAGCAGCCCCGGACAGAACAATCAGCCCCAGCATTTT | TRBJ1-5 | - | - | TRBV11-3
CASSQRDRGLNSPLHF | TGTGCCAGCAGTCAACGGGACAGGGGTCTTAATTCACCCCTCCACTTT | TRBJ1-6 | - | TRBD1 | TRBV2
CASSWGDEQYF | TGCGCCAGCAGCTGGGGGGACGAGCAGTACTTC | TRBJ2-7 | - | - | TRBV5-1
CSARAGGAGGTEAFF | TGCAGTGCTAGAGCCGGAGGGGCGGGTGGCACTGAAGCTTTCTTT | TRBJ1-1 | - | - | TRBV20-1
CASSSPPERGAGIVLTF | TGTGCCAGCAGCTCCCCACCCGAGCGGGGGGCCGGGATTGTCCTGACTTTC | TRBJ2-6 | - | TRBD2 | TRBV13
CSAQKPGLAHQETQYF | TGCAGTGCACAAAAACCGGGACTAGCGCATCAAGAGACCCAGTACTTC | TRBJ2-5 | - | TRBD2 | TRBV20-1
CATSDLGQGGIPDTQYF | TGTGCCACCAGTGATTTGGGACAGGGGGGTATACCAGATACGCAGTATTTT | TRBJ2-3 | - | TRBD1 | TRBV24-1
CASSPNQETQYF | TGTGCCAGCAGCCCCAACCAAGAGACCCAGTACTTC | TRBJ2-5 | - | - | TRBV2
CASSGRGTSTGELFF | TGTGCCAGCAGTGGGAGGGGGACCTCCACCGGGGAGCTGTTTTTT | TRBJ2-2 | once | - | TRBV11-3
CATSRDRGPYEQYF | TGTGCCACCAGCAGAGACAGGGGGCCCTACGAGCAGTACTTC | TRBJ2-7 | - | TRBD1 | TRBV15
CASRDRVNSPLHF | TGCGCCAGCCGGGACAGGGTAAATTCACCCCTCCACTTT | TRBJ1-6 | - | TRBD1 | TRBV10-1
CSAQNSYEQYF | TGCAGCGCCCAGAACAGCTACGAGCAGTACTTC | TRBJ2-7 | - | - | TRBV29-1
CATSRDGRELREQYF | TGTGCCACCAGCAGAGATGGCAGGGAGCTGCGCGAGCAGTACTTC | TRBJ2-7 | medium-sized | - | TRBV15
CASRGQVSTNEKLFF | TGTGCCAGCAGGGGACAAGTATCAACTAATGAAAAACTGTTTTTT | TRBJ1-4 | - | - | TRBV25-1
CASSIGGSGANVLTF | TGTGCCAGTAGTATCGGCGGCTCTGGGGCCAACGTCCTGACTTTC | TRBJ2-6 | - | - | TRBV19
CASSSVGRYEQYF | TGTGCCAGCAGCTCAGTCGGCCGCTACGAGCAGTACTTC | TRBJ2-7 | - | - | TRBV7-3
CASSLQGGASYEQYF | TGTGCCAGCAGCTTACAGGGAGGGGCCTCCTACGAGCAGTACTTC | TRBJ2-7 | - | TRBD2 | TRBV7-2
CASSIAGTDEQYF | TGTGCCAGCAGCATAGCCGGGACAGACGAGCAGTACTTC | TRBJ2-7 | - | TRBD1 | TRBV6-1
CSASAGTGQYNSPLHF | TGCAGTGCTAGTGCCGGGACAGGGCAATATAATTCACCCCTCCACTTT | TRBJ1-6 | - | TRBD1 | TRBV20-1
CASSLKGHNQPQHF | TGTGCCAGCAGCTTAAAGGGACACAATCAGCCCCAGCATTTT | TRBJ1-5 | - | - | TRBV7-6
CASSLWTGASYEQYF | TGTGCCAGTAGTCTCTGGACAGGGGCCTCCTACGAGCAGTACTTC | TRBJ2-7 | - | TRBD1 | TRBV19
CASTSMGYNSPLHF | TGTGCCAGCACCTCGATGGGATATAATTCACCCCTCCACTTT | TRBJ1-6 | - | - | TRBV10-3